This T cell receptor beta chain was sequenced in a study of response to subunit inactivated influenza vaccine. Overall study findings and caveats: Authors suggested each seasonal influenza vaccination recruits few new T cells.

TCRdb redid the calling of the RT-PCR reads with MiXCR, one entry per CDR3 protein. Of roughly 630,000 distinct CDR3 sequences in the sample, around 13% were seen once. The CDR3 has 14 amino acids. V was pared by 1 base and J by 6 bases, with 10 bases between. Germline values: CDR1 SGHTA, CDR2 FQGNSA. On this clonotype: As yet, its antigen is unknown.

This sequence was found in a man aged 50-59 years who received an inactivated influenza vaccine. V and J are TRBV7-2 and TRBJ1-5; D gene unclear. Specimen: PBMCs from blood, collected approximately 15 days before vaccination. CDR3 nucleotide sequence: TGTGCCAGCAGCTTAGTCCCATATGCTCAGCCCCAGCATTTT. Protein sequence: CASSLVPYAQPQHF.